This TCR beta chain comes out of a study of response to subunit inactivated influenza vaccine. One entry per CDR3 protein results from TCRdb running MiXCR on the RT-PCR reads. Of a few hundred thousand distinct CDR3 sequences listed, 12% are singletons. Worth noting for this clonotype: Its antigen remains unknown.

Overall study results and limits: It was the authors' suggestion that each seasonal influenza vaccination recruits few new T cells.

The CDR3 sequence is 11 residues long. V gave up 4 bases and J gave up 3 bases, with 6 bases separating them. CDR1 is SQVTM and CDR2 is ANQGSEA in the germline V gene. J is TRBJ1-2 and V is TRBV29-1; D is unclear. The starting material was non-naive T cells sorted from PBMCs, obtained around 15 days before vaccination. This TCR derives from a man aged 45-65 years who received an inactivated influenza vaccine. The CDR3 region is CSVGGDYGYTF. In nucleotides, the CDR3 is TGCAGCGTTGGGGGTGACTATGGCTACACCTTC.